The T cell receptor beta chain under discussion was sequenced for a study of T cell repertoires in cytomegalovirus infection. As for the study in general: Public TCR beta signatures were indicative of both CMV infection and a matching HLA type. General study findings and limits: Carriage of CMV together with the relevant HLA was identifiable through cumulative public TCR beta family frequency. The ex vivo response showed dominance by HLA-C-restricted CMV-specific TCR beta clonotypes.

TCRdb reprocessed the reads via MiXCR and lists one record per CDR3 protein. Of roughly 600,000 distinct CDR3 sequences listed, approximately 24% are singletons. This clonotype occurred a few times. What it binds is unknown. The TCR sequence derives from a human donor in good health (CMV status not recorded). Some clones in this sample may be carry-over from other donors' samples. Input material: CD8+ T cells from PBMCs.

This CDR3 reads CASSYLSNYGYTF. The DNA for the CDR3 is TGTGCCAGCAGTTACTTGAGTAACTATGGCTACACCTTC. The chain carries TRBV6-5 and TRBJ1-2; no definite D call. Germline V CDR1 and CDR2: MNHEY, SVGAGI. The CDR3 covers 13 residues. V lost 1 base to trimming and J lost 1 base, with 4 bases between them.